The T cell receptor (beta chain) under discussion was sequenced for a study of T cell changes during pregnancy in multiple sclerosis. Sequencing was performed with immunoSEQ multiplex PCR; in TCRdb, only in-frame clones are kept and a portion is missing. The sample holds some 64,000 clones, over 80% seen once. Trimming removed 0 bases from V and 0 bases from J, with 7 bases in between. Germline assignment: CDR1 SGDLS and CDR2 YYNGEE. The CDR3 sequence is 14 residues long. The sequence came from a female donor with multiple sclerosis, enrolled in a pregnancy study. The chain employs TRBV9 and TRBJ2-7; D gene unclear. The sample here was peripheral blood, taken in the first trimester of pregnancy. The CDR3 sequence: CASSVGRSSYEQYF. Written as DNA, the CDR3 is TGTGCCAGCAGCGTAGGGCGGAGCTCCTACGAGCAGTACTTC.